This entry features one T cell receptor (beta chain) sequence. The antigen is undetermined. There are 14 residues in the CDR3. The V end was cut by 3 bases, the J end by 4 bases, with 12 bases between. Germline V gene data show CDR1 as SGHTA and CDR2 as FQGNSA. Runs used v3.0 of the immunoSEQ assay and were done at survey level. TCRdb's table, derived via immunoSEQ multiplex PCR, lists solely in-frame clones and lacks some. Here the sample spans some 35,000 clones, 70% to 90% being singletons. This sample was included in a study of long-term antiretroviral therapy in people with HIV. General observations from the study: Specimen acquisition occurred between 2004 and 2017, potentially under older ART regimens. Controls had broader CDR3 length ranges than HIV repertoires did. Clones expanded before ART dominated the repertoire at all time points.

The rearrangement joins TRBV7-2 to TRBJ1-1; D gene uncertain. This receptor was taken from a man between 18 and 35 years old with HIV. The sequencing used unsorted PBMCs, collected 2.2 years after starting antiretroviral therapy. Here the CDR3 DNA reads TGTGCCAGCAGCTTTACGAGGAGCTCCACTGAAGCTTTCTTT. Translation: CASSFTRSSTEAFF.